This is a list of T cell receptor beta chains from one sample in a study of cytomegalovirus exposure and HLA in healthy donors. Sequenced by immunoSEQ multiplex PCR; TCRdb stores in-frame clones only, minus some. The table lists around 99,000 clones, about four fifths of them singletons, with roughly 2.2% in the top ten. Sequenced: PBMCs. The receptor source for this set is a woman aged 25 to 45 in good health and CMV-seronegative. Each CDR3 is given with its conserved first and last residue. Each record gives: J gene, V gene, D gene, clone size, CDR3 DNA, CDR3 protein. A D gene is named only where the DNA matches it firmly. The size of a clone is reported for some rows only, either as once, few or many, or as a class for expanded clones.

>TRBJ2-3|TRBV29-1|TRBD2|.
TGCAGCGTTGGGGCGGGGGGAGATACGCAGTATTTT
CSVGAGGDTQYF
>TRBJ2-7|TRBV14|.|.
TGTGCCAGCAGCCAGAACAGGATGACCTACGAGCAGTACTTC
CASSQNRMTYEQYF
>TRBJ1-2|TRBV27|.|few
TGTGCCAGCAGTTTATTCCGGGGGGCGGGTGGCTACACCTTC
CASSLFRGAGGYTF
>TRBJ2-2|TRBV15|.|.
TGTGCCACCAGCAGAGGCGTAGAACTGAACACCGGGGAGCTGTTTTTT
CATSRGVELNTGELFF
>TRBJ2-3|TRBV12-5|TRBD2|.
TGTGCTAGTGGGGGAGCGGGAGGAAACACAGATACGCAGTATTTT
CASGGAGGNTDTQYF
>TRBJ1-4|TRBV28|.|.
TGTGCCAGCAGTGCTCCGGGACTTCCTAATGAAAAACTGTTTTTC
CASSAPGLPNEKLFF
>TRBJ2-1|TRBV27|TRBD1|.
TGTGCCAGCAACGCGCACCGGGACAGGGTCCATGAGCAGTTCTTC
CASNAHRDRVHEQFF
>TRBJ1-1|TRBV29-1|.|.
TGCAGCGTTGAAGCTACCCGAGAGGAACGGGTAGCCGGGGGTCCACTAGCTTTCTTT
CSVEATREERVAGGPLAFF
>TRBJ2-1|TRBV4-2|TRBD2|.
TGTGCCAGCAGCCAAACGCTGGGGACTAGCGGGAAGAGCTCCTACAATGAGCAGTTCTTC
CASSQTLGTSGKSSYNEQFF
>TRBJ1-2|TRBV5-1|TRBD1|.
TGCGCCAGCAGCAGTAGCACAGGGGACTATGGCTACACCTTC
CASSSSTGDYGYTF